This passage covers 23 T cell receptor beta chains from one sample sequenced in a study of T cell clonality in common variable immunodeficiency (dated by TCRdb to about 2015). The library was made by the immunoSEQ multiplex PCR assay. Entries here come from immuneACCESS through TCRdb and include only in-frame sequences with V and J called. Some clones fail to appear in such tables; in the studies checked, an unresolved V gene covers under half of the shortfall, and the cause of the remainder is unknown. The table records about 52,000 clones for this sample, and not one of them appears only once. More than 2% of the sample rests with the top ten. Input material: peripheral blood mononuclear cells. These TCRs come from a person aged 18 to 70 in good health.

A word on this clone: The read terminates 3 residues ahead of where the CDR3 ends, so the germline J gene completes it. The V gene is TRBV5-1, the J gene TRBJ2-5; D is perhaps TRBD1 (5 bases). Germline assignment: CDR1 SGHRS and CDR2 YFSETQ. There are 16 residues in the CDR3. Trimming left V 0 bases short and J 2 bases short, with 14 bases between. The CDR3 is CASSLAATAEQETQYF. CDR3 DNA, as far as it was read: TGCGCCAGCAGCTTGGCCGCGACAGCAGAACAAGAGACC.

This clone was observed at least ten times. The read comes to an end 3 residues before the CDR3 does, leaving the germline J gene to fill in the end. V gene TRBV19 combines with J gene TRBJ1-6; D uncertain. CDR1 and CDR2 from the germline V gene are LNHDA and SQIVND (reference sequence). There are 14 residues in the CDR3. The germline V and J ends were trimmed by 4 bases and 3 bases, with 7 bases remaining between them. The CDR3 region is CASSNDYYNSPLHF. The CDR3 DNA, read in part, is TGTGCCAGTAGTAACGACTACTATAATTCACCC.

Concerning this clone: The missing CDR3 end, 3 residues past where the read stops, is filled in from the germline J gene. The chain joins TRBV30 to TRBJ1-2; 9 nucleotides align to TRBD1. This CDR3 has 13 residues. In germline, CDR1 is GTSNPN, CDR2 SVGIG (reference sequence). The part of the CDR3 DNA that was read is TGTGCCTGGAGCCGACAGGGGGTTTACGAC. It encodes CAWSRQGVYD. The CDR3 reads in full as CAWSRQGVYDYTF.

This clone was counted ten times or more. With the read ending 3 residues before the CDR3 end, the germline J gene is used to fill in that end. The chain is built from TRBV19 and TRBJ2-7, with D possibly TRBD1 on 5 matching bases. CDR1 LNHDA and CDR2 SQIVND come from the germline V gene (reference sequence). This CDR3 has 15 amino acids. Trimming stripped 3 bases from V and 0 bases from J, with 12 bases between. The CDR3 spells CASSMGPASSYEQYF. The CDR3 DNA, read in part, is TGTGCCAGTAGTATGGGGCCGGCGAGCTCCTACGAG.

This clone occurred many times. The chain's CDR3 is CASSSVRTGAAGELFF. The sequenced CDR3 bases are TGCGCCAGCAGCTCAGTCCGGACAGGGGCAGCCGGGGAG. The rearrangement links TRBV5-1 to TRBJ2-2; 9 bases match TRBD1. Read coverage stops 3 residues before the CDR3 terminus; the germline J gene supplies the remainder. This CDR3 region has 16 residues. The germline V gene has CDR1 SGHRS and CDR2 YFSETQ. J gave up 6 bases and V 3 bases, and 9 bases lay outside the gene matches.

This clone was detected only a few times. Given a much more abundant clone one base away, this may be a read error. The same CDR3 arises from other DNA sequences in this sample as well. Partial CDR3 DNA: TGTGCCAGCAGTGATAGGGCTGCGAACACTGAA. Its protein product is CASSDRAANTE. The whole CDR3 region reads CASSDRAANTEAFF. V and J are TRBV6-1 and TRBJ1-1; no clear D. The sequenced fragment ends 3 residues before the CDR3 boundary, so the rest is inferred from the germline J gene. Germline lookup yields CDR1 MNHNS and CDR2 SASEGT. This CDR3 is built from 14 residues. Trimming removed 3 bases at V and 1 base at J, with 9 bases between.

In its sample, this clone was seen many times. The read falls 3 residues short of the CDR3 end, and the missing part is taken from the germline J gene. The rearrangement uses TRBV20-1 and TRBJ1-5; D not resolved. Germline V lookup: CDR1 DFQATT, CDR2 SNEGSKA (reference sequence). V lost 6 bases and J 2 bases, leaving 11 bases between the germline ends. This CDR3 has 13 amino acids. The chain's CDR3 is CSAPSQGNQPQHF. The DNA read from the CDR3 is TGCAGTGCGCCTTCCCAGGGCAATCAGCCC.

This clone was observed at least ten times. The missing CDR3 end, 3 residues past where the read stops, is filled in from the germline J gene. This chain uses TRBV10-3 with TRBJ2-5; either TRBD1 or TRBD2 may supply D (7 bases each). The CDR3 totals 15 residues. The V and J ends lost 2 bases and 7 bases respectively, with 17 bases between them. Germline V lookup: CDR1 ENHRY, CDR2 SYGVKD. Partial CDR3 DNA: TGTGCCATCAGTGAGGAGGGCAGGGGGAGGGGGACC. Translating gives CAISEEGRGRGT. The entire CDR3 is CAISEEGRGRGTQYF.

This clone was seen repeatedly, ten times or more. The read ends 3 residues before the CDR3 terminus; that terminus is restored from the germline J gene. The rearrangement joins TRBV23-1 to TRBJ2-3; D is perhaps TRBD1 (6 bases). TRBV23-1 is an open reading frame, and its role is uncertain. This CDR3 has 16 residues. CDR3 bases read: TGCGCCAGCAGTCTTCCAGCAGGGGAGCCGGAGGAGACG. Translating gives CASSLPAGEPEET. The entire CDR3 protein is CASSLPAGEPEETQYF.

This clone has at least ten counts. The observed sequence ends 3 residues before the CDR3 terminus, with the missing tail filled in from the germline J gene. The V gene is TRBV20-1, the J gene TRBJ2-7, with a possible D match to TRBD2 (6 bases). CDR3 length: 15 residues. V lost 0 bases and J lost 1, with 13 bases in between. The V gene's germline CDR1 is DFQATT and CDR2 SNEGSKA (reference sequence). The sequenced CDR3 bases are TGCAGTGCTAGAGATTGGGAGGACTTATCCTACGAG. As protein: CSARDWEDLSYE. The full CDR3 reads CSARDWEDLSYEQYF.

This clone was seen many times. The read gets to within 3 residues of the CDR3 end, and the germline J gene fills in the rest. The genes are TRBV13 and TRBJ1-3; 7 bases line up with TRBD1. CDR1 and CDR2 from the germline V gene are PRHDT and FYEKMQ (reference sequence). The CDR3 sequence is 16 residues long. The junction had 9 bases not matched to a gene; V was cut back by 7 bases and J by 0 bases. The covered CDR3 bases are TGTGCCAGCATCCTATCGAGGGGGCGCTCTGGAAACACC. Translation gives CASILSRGRSGNT. The full CDR3 reads CASILSRGRSGNTIYF.

In its sample, this clone was seen many times. The CDR3 is cut off 3 residues early in the read; its end comes from the germline J gene. This chain uses TRBV20-1 with TRBJ2-1; 10 nucleotides line up with TRBD2. From germline, CDR1 is DFQATT and CDR2 SNEGSKA (reference sequence). J was trimmed by 7 bases and V by 7 bases; bases with no gene match: 7. CDR3 length: 13 amino acids. The CDR3 DNA, read in part, is TGCAGTGAAACTAGCGGGGTAGGAAATGAG. Residues: CSETSGVGNE. The whole CDR3 protein is CSETSGVGNEQFF.

Comments on this clone: With the read ending 3 residues before the CDR3 end, the germline J gene is used to fill in that end. The chain carries TRBV2 and TRBJ1-5; 7 bases match TRBD1. Germline lookup yields CDR1 SNHLY and CDR2 FYNNEI. The CDR3 runs 15 residues. Trimming cost V 6 bases and J 4 bases; bases outside gene matches: 9. The sequenced CDR3 bases are TGTGCCAGCAGGCCCTCCGGGACAGCTAATCAGCCC. This translates into CASRPSGTANQP. In full, the CDR3 reads CASRPSGTANQPQHF.

This clone was seen ten or more times. The CDR3 end is not reached by the read, which stops 3 residues before it; the germline J gene fills it in. V and J are TRBV5-1 and TRBJ2-7, with 12 positions matching TRBD2. Unmatched junction bases numbered 7, after V lost 4 bases and J lost 5 bases. This CDR3 is built from 15 residues. CDR1 SGHRS and CDR2 YFSETQ come from the germline V gene. CDR3 residues: CASSQTSGGGNEQYF. Incomplete CDR3 DNA: TGCGCCAGCAGCCAGACTAGCGGGGGCGGTAACGAG.

This clone has at least ten counts. Read sequence stops 3 residues before the CDR3 end, and the germline J gene provides the missing end. This rearrangement joins TRBV6-4 to TRBJ2-1; possible D gene TRBD1, 5 bases. CDR1 and CDR2 (germline): MRHNA, SNTAGT. The CDR3 runs to 15 residues. V was clipped by 5 bases and J by 0 bases, with 11 bases between them. The CDR3 sequence: CASSLDSLSYNEQFF. The sequenced part of the CDR3 DNA is TGTGCCAGCAGTTTAGACAGCCTCTCCTACAATGAG.

This clone was found many times. The read gets to within 3 residues of the CDR3 end, and the germline J gene fills in the rest. The chain recombines TRBV30 with TRBJ2-3, with 8 positions matching TRBD2. The CDR3 totals 17 residues. The junction had 10 bases not matched to a gene; V was cut back by 0 bases and J by 2 bases. CDR1 GTSNPN and CDR2 SVGIG come from the germline V gene (reference sequence). CDR3 DNA (partial): TGTGCCTGGAGTGTACTGGCGGGGGGAGATACCACAGATACG. Translated: CAWSVLAGGDTTDT. The full CDR3 reads CAWSVLAGGDTTDTQYF.

In its sample, this clone was seen many times. Read sequence stops 3 residues before the CDR3 end, and the germline J gene provides the missing end. The chain couples TRBV29-1 to TRBJ1-5, with D tentatively TRBD1 (6 bases). Germline CDR1 and CDR2: SQVTM and ANQGSEA. V dropped 4 bases and J dropped 5 bases, with 12 bases sitting between them. The CDR3 runs 13 residues. The sequenced CDR3 bases are TGCAGCGTTGGTAGGGCAGGGGATCAGCCC. Its protein product is CSVGRAGDQP. Given in full, the CDR3 is CSVGRAGDQPQHF.

This clone was seen many times. The CDR3 is cut off 3 residues early in the read; its end comes from the germline J gene. This rearrangement joins TRBV4-2 to TRBJ1-6; D not resolved. Germline CDR1 reads LGHNA; CDR2 reads YNFKEQ. This CDR3 comprises 16 residues. Trimming removed 0 bases from V and 6 bases from J, with 12 bases in between. Incomplete CDR3 DNA: TGTGCCAGCAGCCAAGAAAGGTCAGGAGGTAATTCACCC. Amino acids: CASSQERSGGNSP. The whole CDR3 protein reads CASSQERSGGNSPLHF.

This clone was recorded many times. Read sequence stops 3 residues before the CDR3 end, and the germline J gene provides the missing end. The chain links TRBV6-1 to TRBJ2-1; TRBD2 matches at 7 bases. J lost 8 bases, V lost 0 bases, and 4 bases had no gene match. Per the germline V gene, CDR1 is MNHNS and CDR2 is SASEGT. The CDR3 runs 14 residues. The sequenced CDR3 bases are TGTGCCAGCAGTGAAGCGGCAGGGAGGGATGAG. This sequence encodes CASSEAAGRDE. The CDR3 in full is CASSEAAGRDEQFF.

This clone occurred many times. The read terminates 3 residues ahead of where the CDR3 ends, so the germline J gene completes it. The chain links TRBV7-2 to TRBJ2-7; TRBD2 aligns across 10 bases. This CDR3 is built from 15 residues. The germline CDR1 and CDR2 sequences are SGHTA and FQGNSA. With V trimmed by 5 bases and J by 4 bases, 8 bases remained unmatched. CDR3 DNA (partial): TGTGCCAGCAGCCCAAAGACTAGCGGGCGTTACGAG. The encoded protein is CASSPKTSGRYE. The whole CDR3 region reads CASSPKTSGRYEQYF.

This clone came up a few times. Germline and junction disagree at one end, which may indicate a read error. The read terminates 3 residues before the CDR3 end, so the remaining end is supplied by the germline J gene. Other DNA sequences of this sample code for an identical CDR3. The chain employs TRBV30 and TRBJ1-3, with D possibly being TRBD1 (6 bases). This CDR3 has 13 amino acids. Germline CDR1 GTSNPN, CDR2 SVGIG (reference sequence). The CDR3 sequence: CAWSSQQGNTIYF. The part of the CDR3 DNA that was read is TGTGCCTGGAGTTCTCAACAGGGAAACACG.

This clone was recorded at least ten times. The sequenced part of the CDR3 DNA is TGTGCCTGGAGGAACGACAGGACTGCAAATTACAATGAG. Amino acid sequence: CAWRNDRTANYNE. The CDR3 reads in full as CAWRNDRTANYNEQFF. The chain joins TRBV30 to TRBJ2-1, with D possibly TRBD1 on 6 matching bases. The read ends 3 residues before the CDR3 terminus; that terminus is restored from the germline J gene. CDR3 length: 16 amino acids. Per germline, CDR1 GTSNPN and CDR2 SVGIG (reference sequence). V was trimmed by 3 bases and J by 4 bases, leaving 19 bases between them. Full variable domain (outside the CDR3, taken from reference TRBV30 and TRBJ2-1): SQTIHQWPATLVQPVGSPLSLECTVEGTSNPNLYWYRQAAGRGLQLLFYSVGIGQISSEVPQNLSASRPQDRQFILSSKKLLLSDSGFYLCAWRNDRTANYNEQFFGPGTRLTVL.

In its sample, this clone was seen a few times. The read comes to an end 3 residues before the CDR3 does, leaving the germline J gene to fill in the end. The V call is TRBV19, the J call TRBJ2-2; D is perhaps TRBD2 (5 bases). V lost 2 bases and J lost 1, with 17 bases in between. Germline CDR1 reads LNHDA; CDR2 reads SQIVND (reference sequence). The CDR3 has 18 residues. CDR3 protein: CASSILLIGLKNTGELFF. Incomplete CDR3 DNA: TGTGCCAGTAGTATATTGTTGATAGGACTCAAGAACACCGGGGAG.